One sample yielded the 25 T cell receptor beta chains listed below, sequenced in a study of blood T cell repertoires in COVID-19. TCRdb's table, derived via immunoSEQ multiplex PCR, lists solely in-frame clones and lacks some. The top ten clones hold approximately 32% of a sample with roughly 65,000 clones, roughly 85% of them seen once. Material: peripheral blood. Every receptor here comes from an elderly woman with active or convalescent COVID-19.

V is TRBV7-2 and J is TRBJ1-4, with 9 bases identical to TRBD1. From germline, CDR1 is SGHTA and CDR2 FQGNSA. The CDR3 has 16 residues. Losses at the gene ends were 5 bases for V and 7 bases for J; bases not matched to a gene: 11. The CDR3 DNA reads TGTGCCAGCAGCCCGGACTACAGGGGGCGCGGTGAAAAACTGTTTTTT. It yields the protein CASSPDYRGRGEKLFF.

The chain employs TRBV25-1 and TRBJ1-2; D uncertain. The V gene lost 7 bases and the J gene lost 0 bases, with 12 bases spanning the gap. The CDR3 has 14 residues. Germline assignment: CDR1 MGHDK and CDR2 SYGVNS. Here the CDR3 reads CASTSQAANYGYTF. The CDR3 nucleotides are TGTGCCAGCACTTCTCAGGCCGCTAACTATGGCTACACCTTC.

As concerns this clone: Germline and junction disagree at one end, which may indicate a read error. The rearrangement links TRBV5-1 to TRBJ1-4, with TRBD1 matching 9 bases. Germline V gene sequence: CDR1 SGHRS, CDR2 YFSETQ. This CDR3 comprises 16 residues. In DNA form, the CDR3 reads TGCGCCAGCAGTTTGGAACCGGGACAGGGTTTCGAAAAACTGTTTTTT. This codes for CASSLEPGQGFEKLFF.

The J gene is TRBJ1-1, the V gene TRBV9; 8 positions match TRBD1. The CDR3 consists of 14 residues. Germline-derived CDR1 and CDR2 are SGDLS and YYNGEE. Trimming took 0 bases from V and 5 from J; bases not matched to a gene: 3. The CDR3 region has the DNA TGTGCCAGCAGCGTAGGACAGGGGCGGACTGAAGCTTTCTTT. Translation: CASSVGQGRTEAFF.

The V and J genes are TRBV27 and TRBJ2-1; 12 bases agree with TRBD2. The CDR3 totals 17 residues. V shed 3 bases, J shed 10 bases, and the junction held 13 bases outside the gene matches. Per germline, CDR1 MNHEY and CDR2 SMNVEV (reference sequence). DNA for the CDR3: TGTGCCAGCAGTTTCTTATGGTCTAGCGGGGGGGCCAGAGAGCAGTTCTTC. The encoded protein is CASSFLWSSGGAREQFF.

V gene TRBV7-6 combines with J gene TRBJ2-7; 8 bases match TRBD2. CDR3 size: 15 residues. The V and J ends lost 0 bases and 6 bases, in that order; junction bases with no gene match: 7. CDR1 and CDR2 (germline): SGHVS, FNYEAQ. CDR3 residues: CASSLARGGGREQYF. CDR3 in DNA: TGTGCCAGCAGCTTAGCCCGGGGGGGAGGTCGCGAGCAGTACTTC.

This clone was picked up one time. The CDR3 loop reads CASSLWASGGAENEQFF. The CDR3 nucleotides read TGCGCCAGCAGCTTGTGGGCTAGCGGGGGGGCCGAGAATGAGCAGTTCTTC. The chain is built from TRBV5-1 and TRBJ2-1; 12 positions match TRBD2. This CDR3 is 17 amino acids long. The germline V gene has CDR1 SGHRS and CDR2 YFSETQ. V shed 1 base, J shed 7 bases, and the junction held 9 bases outside the gene matches.

The chain has TRBV4-3 and TRBJ1-1; D remains ambiguous. There are 14 residues in the CDR3. CDR1 and CDR2 (germline): LGHNA, YSLEER. V dropped 0 bases and J dropped 8 bases, with 13 bases sitting between them. The CDR3: CASSQDRRRREAFF. CDR3 nucleotides: TGCGCCAGCAGCCAAGATCGCAGGCGGAGGGAAGCTTTCTTT.

The chain carries TRBV15 and TRBJ1-3; 8 bases match TRBD1. Unmatched junction bases numbered 7, after V lost 4 bases and J lost 5 bases. This CDR3 comprises 15 residues. CDR1 LNHNV and CDR2 YYDKDF come from the germline V gene (reference sequence). The CDR3 DNA sequence: TGTGCCACCAGCACTAGACAGGGGTCTAGAAACACCATATATTTT. Amino acids: CATSTRQGSRNTIYF. The variable domain in full, completed from reference TRBV15 and TRBJ1-3, reads DAMVIQNPRYQVTQFGKPVTLSCSQTLNHNVMYWYQQKSSQAPKLLFHYYDKDFNNEADTPDNFQSRRPNTSFCFLDIRSPGLGDTAMYLCATSTRQGSRNTIYFGEGSWLTVV.

In DNA, the CDR3 is TGTGCCAGCAGCCCACGAGGGACAGCCTCCGACCCTGAAGCTTTCTTT. Amino acid sequence: CASSPRGTASDPEAFF. The V gene is TRBV7-9, the J gene TRBJ1-1, with 7 nucleotides matching TRBD1. This CDR3 comprises 16 residues. Germline V lookup: CDR1 SEHNR, CDR2 FQNEAQ (reference sequence). After removal of 5 bases from V and 6 bases from J, the junction contained 15 bases not matched to a gene.

The rearrangement links TRBV5-1 to TRBJ1-2; 9 nucleotides line up with TRBD1. Per the germline V gene, CDR1 is SGHRS and CDR2 is YFSETQ. Unmatched junction bases numbered 5, after V lost 0 bases and J lost 2 bases. The CDR3 length is 16 residues. CDR3 protein: CASSLGDRARNYGYTF. CDR3 DNA: TGCGCCAGCAGCTTGGGGGACAGGGCGCGGAACTATGGCTACACCTTC.

This chain joins TRBV5-1 and TRBJ1-6; tentative D call: TRBD1 (5 bases). Trimming removed 0 bases from V and 8 bases from J, with 12 bases in between. Germline-derived CDR1 and CDR2 are SGHRS and YFSETQ. The CDR3 is 15 residues long. CDR3 residues: CASSLAGTLDSPLHF. The CDR3, as DNA: TGCGCCAGCAGCTTGGCCGGGACTTTGGATTCACCCCTCCACTTT.

The CDR3 bases are TGTGCCAGCAGCTTATGGGGACAGGGCTCACGGGAGACCCAGTACTTC. Protein sequence: CASSLWGQGSRETQYF. The genes are TRBV7-9 and TRBJ2-5, with 9 bases fitting TRBD1. V trimming: 2 bases; J trimming: 5 bases; junction bases outside the gene matches: 9. The CDR3 sequence is 16 residues long. The germline V gene has CDR1 SEHNR and CDR2 FQNEAQ (reference sequence).

The chain combines TRBV15 with TRBJ1-2, with 7 bases fitting TRBD1. Germline CDR1 LNHNV, CDR2 YYDKDF (reference sequence). CDR3 length: 13 residues. The V and J ends lost 3 bases and 6 bases, in that order; junction bases with no gene match: 4. The CDR3 protein is CATSREQGHGYTF. The CDR3 nucleotides read TGTGCCACCAGCAGGGAACAGGGGCATGGCTACACCTTC.

The chain recombines TRBV29-1 with TRBJ2-1; tentative D call: TRBD1 (5 bases). There are 11 residues in the CDR3. The V gene lost 6 bases and the J gene lost 13 bases, with 16 bases spanning the gap. Germline CDR1 and CDR2: SQVTM and ANQGSEA. The CDR3 sequence is CSVRDSAIQFF. The DNA of the CDR3 is TGCAGCGTCCGTGACAGTGCTATTCAGTTCTTC.

The gene calls are TRBV27 and TRBJ2-3; 12 positions agree with TRBD2. The ends lost 1 base at V and 4 bases at J; junction bases unmatched: 12. This CDR3 is built from 19 residues. Germline assignment: CDR1 MNHEY and CDR2 SMNVEV (reference sequence). This chain's CDR3 is CASSLYKRALAGGPDTQYF. The CDR3 region has the DNA TGTGCCAGCAGTTTATATAAGAGGGCGCTAGCGGGGGGGCCAGATACGCAGTATTTT.

The table lists this clone with a few counts. This rearrangement joins TRBV28 to TRBJ1-1; D not certain. V lost 6 bases and J lost 2, with 13 bases in between. This CDR3 region has 14 residues. Germline CDR1 and CDR2: MDHEN and SYDVKM. Here the CDR3 DNA reads TGTGCCAGCAGCGAGGGAGCAAGCAACACTGAAGCTTTCTTT. It specifies CASSEGASNTEAFF.

This chain links TRBV21-1 with TRBJ2-3; TRBD1 is taken as the D call from the table, unchecked against the DNA. TRBV21-1 is marked as a pseudogene. This CDR3 has 13 amino acids. The DNA for the CDR3 is TGTGCCACCCAGGGGGGAAGCACAGATACGCAGTATTTT. Translation gives CATQGGSTDTQYF.

This clone was recorded once. The chain uses TRBV5-1 and TRBJ1-5, with D possibly TRBD1 on 6 matching bases. The germline CDR1 and CDR2 sequences are SGHRS and YFSETQ. The CDR3 covers 14 residues. Trimming left V 0 bases short and J 4 bases short, with 8 bases between. CDR3 protein: CASSLETGNQPQHF. CDR3 DNA sequence: TGCGCCAGCAGCTTGGAAACAGGGAATCAGCCCCAGCATTTT.

This sequence joins TRBV19 and TRBJ2-1; D gene unclear. The CDR3 length is 12 residues. Germline assignment: CDR1 LNHDA and CDR2 SQIVND (reference sequence). Trimming shortened V by 1 base and J by 10 bases, and 8 bases separated the two germline ends. CDR3 loop: CASSIGPREQFF. Here the CDR3 DNA reads TGTGCCAGTAGTATAGGTCCGCGGGAGCAGTTCTTC.

This sequence joins TRBV5-1 and TRBJ2-7; D is unclear. CDR1 and CDR2 from the germline V gene are SGHRS and YFSETQ. The CDR3 totals 13 residues. Between the trimmed V and J ends, which lost 1 base and 3 bases, there was a span of 8 bases. The CDR3 coding sequence is TGCGCCAGCAGCTTGAGAGGAAACTACGAGCAGTACTTC. Amino acids: CASSLRGNYEQYF.

This chain joins TRBV4-3 and TRBJ2-7; 12 bases are shared with TRBD2. V was clipped by 0 bases and J by 0 bases; unmatched bases: 3. Germline CDR1 and CDR2: LGHNA and YSLEER. The CDR3 is made up of 17 amino acids. The DNA of the CDR3 is TGCGCCAGCAGCCAAGAACTAGCGGGGGGCAACTCCTACGAGCAGTACTTC. Its translation: CASSQELAGGNSYEQYF.

This chain uses TRBV11-2 with TRBJ2-7; 9 positions agree with TRBD1. The germline CDR1 and CDR2 sequences are SGHAT and FQNNGV. This CDR3 has 17 amino acids. The ends lost 8 bases at V and 1 base at J; junction bases unmatched: 15. CDR3 nucleotides: TGTGCCAGCCGAACTTACAGGGGGCGAAATGTATCCTACGAGCAGTACTTC. It specifies CASRTYRGRNVSYEQYF.

The rearrangement joins TRBV7-3 to TRBJ1-2; 7 bases align to TRBD1. The CDR3 consists of 14 residues. Germline values: CDR1 SGHTA, CDR2 FQGTGA. J gave up 5 bases and V 5 bases, and 8 bases lay outside the gene matches. The CDR3 sequence: CASSPEGQTYGYTF. For the CDR3, the DNA is TGTGCCAGCAGCCCAGAGGGACAGACGTATGGCTACACCTTC.

This clone was seen a handful of times. V and J are TRBV6-2 or TRBV6-3 and TRBJ1-5; no definite D call. There are 15 residues in the CDR3. Germline values: CDR1 MNHEY, CDR2 SVGEGT. V was shortened by 2 bases and J by 2 bases, with 10 bases between the two germline ends. This CDR3 reads CASSYEGLGNQPQHF. In DNA form, the CDR3 reads TGTGCCAGCAGTTACGAGGGCCTTGGCAATCAGCCCCAGCATTTT.